Listed below are T cell receptor beta chains from one sample, sequenced in a study of response to subunit inactivated influenza vaccine. A single record per CDR3 protein comes from TCRdb applying MiXCR to the RT-PCR reads. In the table there are under 750,000 distinct CDR3 sequences, over 9.5% of which are singletons. The input for sequencing was PBMCs from blood, taken on the day of vaccination. These receptors were obtained from a man aged 50-60 years who received an inactivated influenza vaccine. Each CDR3 is given with its conserved first and last residue. D genes are given only for firm matches. For some rows the clone size is stated as once, few or many, or as a class when expanded; others skip it.

cdr3_nt	cdr3_aa	cdr3_length	v_call	clone_size	d_call	j_call
TGTGCCAGCAGACTAGCGGGAGGGTACCAAGAGACCCAGTACTTC	CASRLAGGYQETQYF	15	TRBV28	few	TRBD2	TRBJ2-5
TGTGCCAGGCACACGGGATGGGGCAATGAGCAGTTCTTC	CARHTGWGNEQFF	13	TRBV27	-	-	TRBJ2-1
TGTGCCAGCAGCCGCGCTTTAAGTGGAGGGGCTGAAGCTTTCTTT	CASSRALSGGAEAFF	15	TRBV3-1	many	-	TRBJ1-1
TGTGCCAGCGGTCCCCAGGGGGCAGATACGCAGTATTTT	CASGPQGADTQYF	13	TRBV27	many	TRBD1	TRBJ2-3
TGCAGTGCTCCCCGCCGAACGGGGAGCACAGATACGCAGTATTTT	CSAPRRTGSTDTQYF	15	TRBV20-1	few	-	TRBJ2-3
TGTGCCAGCAGTTCCATTTTAGGACAGATACACGAGCAGTACTTC	CASSSILGQIHEQYF	15	TRBV6-2/TRBV6-3	-	-	TRBJ2-7
TGTGCCAGCAGCCCCGTTGGGAGGGAGACCCAGTACTTC	CASSPVGRETQYF	13	TRBV7-9	many	-	TRBJ2-5
TGTGCCAGCAGCACGATAGCGGGGGGTTTTTGGAAAGATACGCAGTATTTT	CASSTIAGGFWKDTQYF	17	TRBV28	few	TRBD2	TRBJ2-3
TGTGCCAGCATCCCAGCCCCCGGCAATGAGCAGTTCTTC	CASIPAPGNEQFF	13	TRBV28	few	-	TRBJ2-1
TGTGCCAGCTCACCACCGGGAAGGGGGCTTAACATTCAGTACTTC	CASSPPGRGLNIQYF	15	TRBV18	many	TRBD1	TRBJ2-4
TGCGCCAGCAGCCGTGGGGGACAGGGGGCCCACGAGCAGTACTTC	CASSRGGQGAHEQYF	15	TRBV5-1	-	TRBD1	TRBJ2-7
TGTGCCAGCAGCTTAAGACCAAGCACAGATACGCAGTATTTT	CASSLRPSTDTQYF	14	TRBV7-9	few	-	TRBJ2-3
TGCGCCAGCAGCACCGGGACAGGGGTTCAGCCCCAGCATTTT	CASSTGTGVQPQHF	14	TRBV5-1	-	TRBD1	TRBJ1-5
TGTGCCAGCAGAAACAGGGGAGGGACTGAAGCTTTCTTT	CASRNRGGTEAFF	13	TRBV6-2/TRBV6-3	few	TRBD1	TRBJ1-1
TGTGCCAGCAGCTCCGGGACAGGGAGCTCCTACAATGAGCAGTTCTTC	CASSSGTGSSYNEQFF	16	TRBV11-2	-	TRBD1	TRBJ2-1
TGTGCCAGCAGCTCCTCCCGTGGGGCCCGAAGCTCCTACAATGAGCAGTTCTTC	CASSSSRGARSSYNEQFF	18	TRBV9	few	-	TRBJ2-1
TGCAGCGTTGTTTGGAACACCGGGGAGCTGTTTTTT	CSVVWNTGELFF	12	TRBV29-1	-	-	TRBJ2-2
TGTGCCAGCAGCTTAGTGCAGGGGAACGACTCACCCCTCCACTTT	CASSLVQGNDSPLHF	15	TRBV7-2	-	-	TRBJ1-6
TGCGCCAGCAGCCAAGGGGGACTCGGAACTGAAGCTTTCTTT	CASSQGGLGTEAFF	14	TRBV4-1	-	-	TRBJ1-1
TGCAGCGTTAGAGCAGGGTATAATCAGCCCCAGCATTTT	CSVRAGYNQPQHF	13	TRBV29-1	-	-	TRBJ1-5
TGTGCCAGCAGTTACTCCCCGACAGCAACCTACGAGCAGTACTTC	CASSYSPTATYEQYF	15	TRBV6-5	-	-	TRBJ2-7
TGCAGCGTTGGAAAGCAGACCGGGGGCCGGGAGGAGCAGTACTTC	CSVGKQTGGREEQYF	15	TRBV29-1	-	-	TRBJ2-7
TGCGCCAGCAGCGTTGTAGCGGGAGGGCCGTACGAGCAGTACTTC	CASSVVAGGPYEQYF	15	TRBV5-1	-	TRBD2	TRBJ2-7
TGCAGTGCTAGAGATCAGGGTCTAGCGGGGGGGCCATCCGGGGAGCTGTTTTTT	CSARDQGLAGGPSGELFF	18	TRBV20-1	-	TRBD2	TRBJ2-2
TGTGCCAGCAGCCAAGAAGGGTTCGGGGCCAACGTCCTGACTTTC	CASSQEGFGANVLTF	15	TRBV3-1	-	-	TRBJ2-6
TGCGCCAGCAGCCCCGGGACTAGCGGTAACACAGATACGCAGTATTTT	CASSPGTSGNTDTQYF	16	TRBV5-1	-	TRBD2	TRBJ2-3
TGTGCCAGAAGCGTAGATGGCTCTGGAAACACCATATATTTT	CARSVDGSGNTIYF	14	TRBV9	-	-	TRBJ1-3
TGCGCCAGCAGCATTGGCTGGCACAATGAGCAGTTCTTC	CASSIGWHNEQFF	13	TRBV5-1	-	-	TRBJ2-1
TGTGCCAGCAGCCCTCTAGAGACCTCCTACAATGAGCAGTTCTTC	CASSPLETSYNEQFF	15	TRBV7-6	few	-	TRBJ2-1
TGCAGTGCTAGGTTAGCGGGGGGGCCCTACAATGAGCAGTTCTTC	CSARLAGGPYNEQFF	15	TRBV20-1	few	TRBD2	TRBJ2-1
TGTGCCAGCAGCTTAACAACCCTAGGTCCGCAGTATTTT	CASSLTTLGPQYF	13	TRBV7-2	many	-	TRBJ2-3
TGCGCCAGCAGCTTGATCTCTAGCATGGAGACCCAGTACTTC	CASSLISSMETQYF	14	TRBV5-1	many	-	TRBJ2-5
TGCGCCAGCAGCCACTCTATTGGTTACGAGCAGTACTTC	CASSHSIGYEQYF	13	TRBV4-3	many	-	TRBJ2-7
TGTGCCAGCAGCTTAGTGGGCGGGAGTAACGATGAGCAGTTCTTC	CASSLVGGSNDEQFF	15	TRBV7-9	-	TRBD2	TRBJ2-1
TGTGCCAGCAGCCAAGACTCGGCTAGCGGGAGCCGGCGGGATACGCAGTATTTT	CASSQDSASGSRRDTQYF	18	TRBV4-2	-	TRBD2	TRBJ2-3
TGTGCCAGCAGCCCCTGGTTCCCTAGCGCCCGCTCCTACAATGAGCAGTTCTTC	CASSPWFPSARSYNEQFF	18	TRBV11-1	many	-	TRBJ2-1